This T cell receptor (beta chain) appears in the sequencing data of a study of blood T cell repertoires in COVID-19. Data came from immunoSEQ multiplex PCR; TCRdb stores just in-frame clones and leaves some out. The sample has 250,000 to 300,000 clones, around 84% seen once. The clonotype originates from a man aged 25-45 years with acute COVID-19. Sequencing was done on a sample of PBMCs or T cells enriched from blood (not recorded which).

The CDR3 is CASSRPYRSGNTIYF. The CDR3 DNA is TGTGCCAGCAGCCGTCCATACAGATCTGGAAACACCATATATTTT. This sequence joins TRBV3-1 (or the pseudogene TRBV3-2) and TRBJ1-3; no clear D. Germline CDR1 reads LGHDT; CDR2 reads YNNKEL (reference sequence). Between the trimmed V and J ends, which lost 4 bases and 1 base, there was a span of 11 bases. The CDR3 is 15 amino acids.